The 9 T cell receptor beta chains in this list originate from one sample, sequenced in a study of blood T cell repertoires in COVID-19. Only in-frame clones appear in the TCRdb table, and some are missing; sequencing was by immunoSEQ multiplex PCR. The sample includes about 130,000 clones, around 80% seen only once; the top ten take about 39%. Sequenced: peripheral blood. Source of these receptors: a man aged 40-49 years with active or convalescent COVID-19.

The chain carries TRBV7-9 and TRBJ2-7; D gene ambiguous. V lost 5 bases, J lost 0 bases, and 14 bases lay in between. This CDR3 has 15 amino acids. The germline V gene has CDR1 SEHNR and CDR2 FQNEAQ (reference sequence). For the CDR3, the DNA is TGTGCCAGCAGCCACCCCCTCATGGCCTCCTACGAGCAGTACTTC. This gives the protein CASSHPLMASYEQYF. The full variable domain, with the rest looked up from reference TRBV7-9 and TRBJ2-7, is DTGVSQNPRHKITKRGQNVTFRCDPISEHNRLYWYRQTLGQGPEFLTYFQNEAQLEKSRLLSDRFSAERPKGSFSTLEIQRTEQGDSAMYLCASSHPLMASYEQYFGPGTRLTVT.

The V call is TRBV5-4, the J call TRBJ2-1; 7 bases match TRBD2. The V and J ends lost 4 bases and 5 bases, in that order; junction bases with no gene match: 9. Germline loops: CDR1 SGHNT, CDR2 YYREEE (reference sequence). The CDR3 has 15 amino acids. The CDR3 loop is CASSPGLGLNNEQFF. The CDR3 DNA follows: TGTGCCAGCAGCCCTGGACTAGGACTTAACAATGAGCAGTTCTTC.

V and J are TRBV3-1 (or the pseudogene TRBV3-2) and TRBJ2-5; 7 bases align to TRBD2. CDR1 and CDR2 from the germline V gene are LGHDT and YNNKEL (reference sequence). The junction had 3 bases not matched to a gene; V was cut back by 1 base and J by 4 bases. The CDR3 spans 14 residues. CDR3 residues: CASSQVGGIETQYF. For the CDR3, the DNA is TGTGCCAGCAGCCAAGTGGGAGGGATAGAGACCCAGTACTTC.

The chain has TRBV7-9 and TRBJ2-2; 10 bases agree with TRBD2. Looked up from germline, CDR1 is SEHNR and CDR2 is FQNEAQ (reference sequence). With 5 bases clipped from V and 0 bases from J, the junction kept 6 bases outside the gene matches. The CDR3 is 17 residues long. The CDR3 region is CASSPLAGAANTGELFF. The CDR3 nucleotides are TGTGCCAGCAGCCCTCTAGCGGGGGCGGCGAACACCGGGGAGCTGTTTTTT. Using reference TRBV7-9 and TRBJ2-2 for the parts outside the CDR3, the full variable domain is DTGVSQNPRHKITKRGQNVTFRCDPISEHNRLYWYRQTLGQGPEFLTYFQNEAQLEKSRLLSDRFSAERPKGSFSTLEIQRTEQGDSAMYLCASSPLAGAANTGELFFGEGSRLTVL.

This clone was counted only a few times. This chain links TRBV5-4 with TRBJ2-1; D not resolved. The CDR3 totals 14 residues. Germline CDR1 reads SGHNT; CDR2 reads YYREEE (reference sequence). V was trimmed by 3 bases and J by 6 bases, leaving 13 bases between them. The CDR3 here is CASSYNRVFNEQFF. The CDR3 DNA follows: TGTGCCAGCAGCTATAACCGGGTTTTCAATGAGCAGTTCTTC.

The rearrangement links TRBV28 to TRBJ1-2, with D hard to call. Germline assignment: CDR1 MDHEN and CDR2 SYDVKM. The V and J ends lost 6 bases and 1 base respectively, with 9 bases between them. The CDR3 sequence is 13 residues long. CDR3 residues: CASSEGYNYGYTF. CDR3 in DNA: TGTGCCAGCAGCGAGGGATATAACTATGGCTACACCTTC.

This chain connects TRBV7-2 to TRBJ1-1; TRBD1 matches 9 bases. J lost 4 bases, V lost 1 base, and 4 bases had no gene match. This CDR3 spans 15 amino acids. CDR1 SGHTA and CDR2 FQGNSA come from the germline V gene. CDR3 nucleotide sequence: TGTGCCAGCAGCTTAGAACAGGGGGCCTTCACTGAAGCTTTCTTT. Amino acids: CASSLEQGAFTEAFF.

The chain combines TRBV2 with TRBJ1-6, with D perhaps matching TRBD1 (6 bases). CDR1 SNHLY and CDR2 FYNNEI come from the germline V gene. This CDR3 comprises 14 residues. The germline V and J ends were trimmed by 5 bases and 10 bases, with 15 bases remaining between them. This CDR3 reads CASSTGPRGSPLHF. CDR3 sequence (DNA): TGTGCCAGCAGTACGGGCCCCAGGGGATCACCCCTCCACTTT. The full variable domain, rest sourced from reference TRBV2 and TRBJ1-6, is EPEVTQTPSHQVTQMGQEVILRCVPISNHLYFYWYRQILGQKVEFLVSFYNNEISEKSEIFDDQFSVERPDGSNFTLKIRSTKLEDSAMYFCASSTGPRGSPLHFGNGTRLTVT.

The gene calls are TRBV5-1 and TRBJ2-2; 7 nucleotides line up with TRBD2. The CDR3 is 13 residues long. Germline loops: CDR1 SGHRS, CDR2 YFSETQ. The J segment lost 8 bases and the V segment lost 6 bases, leaving 7 bases of the junction unmatched. CDR3 bases: TGCGCCAGCACGGGCGGGAGCCTAGGGGAGCTGTTTTTT. It is translated as CASTGGSLGELFF. The full variable domain, completed using reference TRBV5-1 and TRBJ2-2, is KAGVTQTPRYLIKTRGQQVTLSCSPISGHRSVSWYQQTPGQGLQFLFEYFSETQRNKGNFPGRFSGRQFSNSRSEMNVSTLELGDSALYLCASTGGSLGELFFGEGSRLTVL.